This TCR beta chain was found in a study of identical twins. Whole-study results and caveats: Sequences that were beta out-of-frame showed weaker excess twin sharing.

TCRdb processed the 5' RACE reads anew with MiXCR; each CDR3 protein has one entry. The data show 400,000 to 500,000 distinct CDR3 sequences, less than 20% seen once. This clonotype appeared a few times. No antigen is known for it. The CDR3 is 15 residues long. V trimming: 4 bases; J trimming: 5 bases; junction bases outside the gene matches: 9. This chain uses TRBV12-3 or TRBV12-4 with TRBJ1-2; 8 bases match TRBD1. The sample comprised naive T cells sorted from blood. The sequence was obtained from a man between 50 and 59 years old in good health. For the CDR3, the DNA is TGTGCCAGCAGTTGGGAACAGGGGGTTAATTATGGCTACACCTTC. Protein sequence: CASSWEQGVNYGYTF.